This record covers a single TCR beta chain. The antigen is undetermined. PCR was performed a second time for about 7 to 11 cycles using a sample-barcoded 5' primer and a J-beta primer mix. MiXCR, applied by TCRdb to the 5' RACE reads, yields one record per CDR3 protein. The table records around 580,000 distinct CDR3 sequences, less than 60% of them present only once. This record belongs to a study of blood T cells in healthy people across ages. Findings and limits, study-wide: The percentage of naive T cells correlated strongly with TCR beta diversity. Those diversity estimates obtained from one million T cells were thought to be underestimates. Long-lived donors had more naive CD4+ cells and higher diversity than aged donors.

The TCR comes from an elderly man in good health. Sequenced: blood.

The CDR3 reads CSVPNHLLAGGSDTQYF. The CDR3 DNA is TGCAGCGTTCCCAACCACTTACTAGCGGGGGGTTCGGATACGCAGTATTTT. The chain joins TRBV29-1 to TRBJ2-3; 12 bases are a match to TRBD2. In germline, CDR1 is SQVTM, CDR2 ANQGSEA. After removal of 5 bases from V and 6 bases from J, the junction contained 15 bases not matched to a gene. This CDR3 has 17 residues.